The clone carrying this T cell receptor (beta chain) was recorded at least ten times. Its antigen is unidentified. These data belong to a study of CD8 T cells in ankylosing spondylitis. Study observations and caveats: Reactive arthritis synovial fluid and blood were previously reported to contain some motif variants. Characteristic, it appeared, of ankylosing spondylitis blood was a TCR beta motif of fewer than 10 highly homologous variants. There was reportedly significant enrichment of clones that were disease-linked in matched ankylosing spondylitis synovial fluid.

Using quantitative 5'-RACE with molecular barcodes, the authors made TCR beta libraries. MiXCR was run by TCRdb on the 5' RACE reads, yielding one entry per CDR3 protein. The table shows 750,000 to 850,000 distinct CDR3 sequences, with around 11% occurring only once. Germline V CDR1 and CDR2: SQVTM, ANQGSEA. V shed 6 bases and J shed 6 bases, with 18 bases lying between them. The CDR3 runs to 13 residues. The chain links TRBV29-1 to TRBJ2-7; a weak D match, TRBD1 (6 bases). The material sequenced was blood, either unsorted or a sorted T cell fraction (not recorded which). This TCR came from a male donor with ankylosing spondylitis. The CDR3 nucleotides are TGCAGCGTCGACACTATACAGGGATCCGAGCAGTACTTC. Its protein product is CSVDTIQGSEQYF.